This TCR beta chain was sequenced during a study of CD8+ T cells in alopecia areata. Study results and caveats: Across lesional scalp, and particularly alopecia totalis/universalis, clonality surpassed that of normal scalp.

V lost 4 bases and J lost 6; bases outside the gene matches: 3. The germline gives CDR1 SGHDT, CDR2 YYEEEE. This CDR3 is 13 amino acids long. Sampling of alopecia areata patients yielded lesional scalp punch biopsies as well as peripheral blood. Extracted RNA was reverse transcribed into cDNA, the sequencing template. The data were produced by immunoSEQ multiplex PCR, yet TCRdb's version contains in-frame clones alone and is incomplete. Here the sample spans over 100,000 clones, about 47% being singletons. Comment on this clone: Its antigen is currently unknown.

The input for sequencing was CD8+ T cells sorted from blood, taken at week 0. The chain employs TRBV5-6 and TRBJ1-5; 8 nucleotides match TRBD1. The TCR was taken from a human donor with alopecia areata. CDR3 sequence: CASSPDRAQPQHF. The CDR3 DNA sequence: TGTGCCAGCAGCCCGGACAGGGCTCAGCCCCAGCATTTT.